This T cell receptor beta chain comes out of a study of CD8+CD57+ T cells in acquired aplastic anemia. Across the whole study: CD4+ cells from healthy donors averaged about 10.8 million reads.

It was genomic DNA that served as the template for profiling TCR beta VDJ and CDR3. TCRdb re-called the reads through MiXCR, storing one row per CDR3 protein. This sample has fewer than 250,000 distinct CDR3 sequences, with less than 65% found just once. Study conclusions and caveats: In common between the patients and the controls were around 29 CD8+ CDR3 sequences. Researchers reported that CD8+ Simpson's diversity was not significantly different in patients versus controls.

Trimming removed 5 bases from V and 1 base from J, with 14 bases in between. Germline assignment: CDR1 LNHDA and CDR2 SQIVND (reference sequence). This CDR3 is 15 amino acids long. Note on this clonotype: What it binds is unknown.

The source is a human donor in good health, serving as a control. The sequencing sample was made of sorted CD4+, CD8+, or CD8+CD57+ T cells (not recorded which) from PBMCs. This chain connects TRBV19 to TRBJ1-1; a weak D match, TRBD1 (5 bases). The CDR3 sequence is CASSPIGTANTEAFF. In nucleotides, the CDR3 is TGTGCCAGTAGTCCCATCGGGACGGCGAACACTGAAGCTTTCTTT.